The clone carrying this T cell receptor beta chain was picked up many times. Its target is not known. After removal of 0 bases from V and 3 bases from J, the junction contained 4 bases not matched to a gene. This CDR3 has 15 residues. Germline CDR1 reads SGHDT; CDR2 reads YYEEEE. In the library, individual cDNA molecules carried attached unique molecular identifiers. TCRdb processed the 5' RACE reads anew with MiXCR; each CDR3 protein has one entry. The data hold more than 65,000 distinct CDR3 sequences, with roughly an eighth observed a single time. The data originate from a study of early T cells in non-severe SARS-CoV-2 infection. Study-level results: CD4 and private specificities were missed by VDJdb matching, which favored anti-spike CD8 responses.

The receptor was derived from an adult who was a healthcare worker with PCR-confirmed SARS-CoV-2 infection or an uninfected control (not recorded which). Sequencing was done on a sample of whole blood. V gene TRBV5-6 combines with J gene TRBJ2-7; 9 positions agree with TRBD2. The CDR3 DNA follows: TGTGCCAGCAGCTTGGCTAGCGGGACCTACTACGAGCAGTACTTC. This translates into CASSLASGTYYEQYF.